Listed below are T cell receptor beta chains from one sample, sequenced in a study of OX40 agonist ivuxolimab in advanced cancers. The method was immunoSEQ multiplex PCR; TCRdb's version includes in-frame clones alone and lacks a portion of them. The sample lists 100,000 to 150,000 clones, roughly 92% occurring once. Source: CD4+ or CD8+ T cells sorted from blood, taken in a trial of the OX40 agonist ivuxolimab. These receptors were obtained from an adult with an advanced solid tumor such as melanoma, head and neck, liver or kidney cancer. The CDR3 runs from the conserved cysteine through the conserved F or W. The order of the fields is V gene, clone size, J gene, D gene, CDR3 protein, CDR3 DNA. D genes are given only for firm matches. Clone sizes are given selectively: once, few, many, or a class where the clone is expanded.

>TRBV7-6|.|TRBJ2-7|TRBD2
CASSPYLAGGPEQYF
TGTGCCAGCAGCCCATATCTAGCGGGAGGGCCCGAGCAGTACTTC
>TRBV5-1|.|TRBJ2-3|.
CASSFPGSTDTQYF
TGCGCCAGCAGCTTTCCGGGATCCACAGATACGCAGTATTTT
>TRBV20-1|.|TRBJ2-3|.
CSASPTDTQYF
TGCAGTGCTAGTCCCACAGATACGCAGTATTTT
>TRBV7-9|.|TRBJ1-5|.
CASSPGLSNQPQHF
TGTGCCAGCAGCCCGGGACTTAGCAATCAGCCCCAGCATTTT
>TRBV13|.|TRBJ2-1|.
CASRAGRYNEQFF
TGTGCCAGCAGGGCGGGGCGGTACAATGAGCAGTTCTTC
>TRBV19|.|TRBJ1-1|TRBD1
CASNGGQAPLEAFF
TGTGCCAGTAACGGGGGACAGGCCCCTCTCGAAGCTTTCTTT
>TRBV9|.|TRBJ2-6|.
CASSGLATGQGSIGANVLTF
TGTGCCAGCAGCGGTCTCGCTACGGGGCAGGGGTCGATTGGGGCCAACGTCCTGACTTTC
>TRBV9|.|TRBJ1-1|TRBD1
CASSETTGVGSDTEAFF
TGTGCCAGCAGCGAGACTACAGGGGTAGGATCAGACACTGAAGCTTTCTTT
>TRBV9|once|TRBJ1-1|.
CASSPRGASALGSEAFF
TGTGCCAGCAGCCCGAGAGGAGCTTCAGCGCTAGGAAGTGAAGCTTTCTTT
>TRBV18|.|TRBJ1-5|.
CASSPVFAGDSNQPQHF
TGTGCCAGCTCACCAGTTTTTGCAGGGGATAGCAATCAGCCCCAGCATTTT
>TRBV21-1|.|TRBJ1-2|.
CASSARDRGPGYTF
TGTGCCAGCAGCGCACGGGACAGGGGGCCTGGCTACACCTTC
>TRBV21-1|once|TRBJ2-3|.
CASSGTATDTQYF
TGTGCCAGCAGCGGGACCGCCACAGATACGCAGTATTTT
>TRBV7-9|.|TRBJ2-5|.
CASSSGETQYF
TGTGCCAGCAGCTCCGGTGAGACCCAGTACTTC
>TRBV4-2|.|TRBJ1-1|.
CASSLGRDTEAFF
TGTGCCAGCAGCCTGGGACGGGACACTGAAGCTTTCTTT
>TRBV9|.|TRBJ2-5|TRBD1
CASSGGTGGTRETQYF
TGTGCCAGCAGCGGCGGGACAGGGGGAACGCGGGAGACCCAGTACTTC
>TRBV7-9|.|TRBJ1-4|.
CASSFPRDNEKLFF
TGTGCCAGCAGCTTCCCCAGGGATAATGAAAAACTGTTTTTT
>TRBV7-7|.|TRBJ2-5|TRBD2
CASSTGLAGGQETQYF
TGTGCTAGCAGCACGGGACTAGCGGGAGGGCAAGAGACCCAGTACTTC
>TRBV4-3|.|TRBJ1-1|.
CASSQDLAGGATEAFF
TGCGCCAGCAGCCAAGACCTCGCGGGGGGGGCGACTGAAGCTTTCTTT
>TRBV18|once|TRBJ2-5|.
CASSPMLQDPQETQYF
TGTGCCAGCTCACCAATGTTACAGGACCCCCAAGAGACCCAGTACTTC
>TRBV5-6|.|TRBJ2-7|TRBD1
CASSLAGTVQYF
TGTGCCAGCAGCTTGGCCGGGACAGTCCAGTACTTC
>TRBV14|once|TRBJ2-1|TRBD2
CASSHALSGWAYNEQFF
TGTGCCAGCAGCCACGCCCTTAGCGGGTGGGCCTACAATGAGCAGTTCTTC
>TRBV5-4|.|TRBJ1-5|.
CASSPRDSGNQPQHF
TGTGCCAGCAGCCCCCGGGACTCTGGGAATCAGCCCCAGCATTTT
>TRBV19|once|TRBJ2-3|.
CASSLPGRWADTQYF
TGTGCCAGTAGTTTACCGGGCCGGTGGGCAGATACGCAGTATTTT
>TRBV5-1|.|TRBJ2-4|TRBD1
CASSLGSPGQGAKNIQYF
TGCGCCAGCAGCTTGGGTAGTCCGGGACAGGGTGCCAAAAACATTCAGTACTTC
>TRBV28|.|TRBJ1-5|.
CASSLTVVRQPQHF
TGTGCCAGCAGTTTAACCGTTGTCAGGCAGCCCCAGCATTTT
>TRBV18|.|TRBJ2-3|.
CASSPLGGGHSDTQYF
TGTGCCAGCTCACCACTGGGAGGGGGACATTCAGATACGCAGTATTTT
>TRBV4-1|.|TRBJ2-7|TRBD2
CASSQIRTSGLIDEQYF
TGCGCCAGCAGCCAAATTCGGACTAGCGGGCTCATCGACGAGCAGTACTTC
>TRBV14|.|TRBJ1-1|.
CASSQILNTEAFF
TGTGCCAGCAGCCAAATTTTGAACACTGAAGCTTTCTTT
>TRBV4-1|.|TRBJ1-4|TRBD1
CASSRGGQGNEKLFF
TGCGCCAGCAGCCGCGGGGGACAGGGCAATGAAAAACTGTTTTTT
>TRBV28|.|TRBJ2-7|TRBD2
CASSVAGGPTGEQYF
TGTGCCAGCAGCGTAGCGGGAGGGCCGACTGGGGAGCAGTACTTC
>TRBV27|.|TRBJ1-5|.
CASSLGGKQPQHF
TGTGCCAGCAGTTTAGGGGGAAAACAGCCCCAGCATTTT
>TRBV15|.|TRBJ1-5|TRBD1
CATSRAWTGVWSEDQPQHF
TGTGCCACCAGCAGAGCTTGGACAGGGGTTTGGTCCGAGGATCAGCCCCAGCATTTT
>TRBV9|once|TRBJ2-1|.
CASSVIGRYNEQFF
TGTGCCAGCAGCGTGATCGGACGCTACAATGAGCAGTTCTTC
>TRBV27|.|TRBJ2-7|.
CASSLDGQFYEQYF
TGTGCCAGCAGTTTAGACGGACAGTTCTACGAGCAGTACTTC
>TRBV7-8|.|TRBJ2-6|.
CASSSSFTTGANVLTF
TGTGCCAGCAGCTCAAGCTTTACGACCGGGGCCAACGTCCTGACTTTC
>TRBV27|.|TRBJ1-5|TRBD1
CASSRRQGINQPQHF
TGTGCCAGCAGTCGAAGACAGGGAATCAATCAGCCCCAGCATTTT
>TRBV7-2|once|TRBJ1-5|TRBD1
CASSLTGRDQPQHF
TGTGCCAGCAGCTTGACAGGGAGGGATCAGCCCCAGCATTTT
>TRBV28|.|TRBJ1-4|.
CASRIQLGEKLFF
TGTGCCAGCCGGATCCAACTCGGTGAAAAACTGTTTTTT
>TRBV7-2|.|TRBJ2-5|.
CASSLEGRETQYF
TGTGCCAGCAGCTTAGAGGGGAGAGAGACCCAGTACTTC
>TRBV2|.|TRBJ1-2|.
CASTGQRGYGYTF
TGTGCCAGCACCGGACAGAGAGGTTATGGCTACACCTTC
>TRBV11-2|.|TRBJ2-7|.
CASSLLPKGVNEQYF
TGTGCCAGCAGCCTCCTCCCTAAGGGAGTCAACGAGCAGTACTTC
>TRBV18|few|TRBJ2-6|.
CASSHFRDRAPGANVLTF
TGTGCCAGCTCCCATTTTAGGGACCGGGCGCCCGGGGCCAACGTCCTGACTTTC
>TRBV5-8|once|TRBJ2-7|TRBD1
CASSFTGTVSYEQYF
TGTGCCAGCAGCTTCACCGGGACAGTTTCCTACGAGCAGTACTTC
>TRBV19|.|TRBJ2-7|.
CASSIRQGASYEQYF
TGTGCCAGTAGTATTCGCCAAGGGGCATCCTACGAGCAGTACTTC
>TRBV28|.|TRBJ1-1|.
CASSLFVPGKNEAFF
TGTGCCAGCAGTTTATTCGTACCGGGGAAAAATGAAGCTTTCTTT
>TRBV4-3|.|TRBJ2-7|.
CASSQDRATNEQYF
TGCGCCAGCAGCCAAGATAGGGCTACTAACGAGCAGTACTTC
>TRBV7-6|.|TRBJ2-1|TRBD2
CASSRTPGLTTEQFF
TGTGCCAGCAGCCGGACTCCGGGACTAACTACGGAGCAGTTCTTC